These 17 T cell receptor beta chains share one sample of origin, sequenced in a study of T cell changes during pregnancy in multiple sclerosis. The protocol was immunoSEQ multiplex PCR, while the TCRdb copy is restricted to in-frame clones and leaves out a portion. Among about 50,000 clones listed, approximately 95% were seen once. The material was CD4+ T cells from peripheral blood mononuclear cells, obtained in the third trimester of pregnancy. The receptor source for this set is a female donor with multiple sclerosis, enrolled in a pregnancy study.

The V gene is TRBV5-4, the J gene TRBJ2-1; TRBD2 matches at 8 bases. Per germline, CDR1 SGHNT and CDR2 YYREEE (reference sequence). Trimming at V came to 4 bases and at J to 3 bases, leaving 6 bases not matched to a gene. The CDR3 totals 15 residues. CDR3 region: CASSTDGTSYNEQFF. The CDR3 region has the DNA TGTGCCAGCAGCACCGACGGGACTAGCTACAATGAGCAGTTCTTC.

This rearrangement joins TRBV6-6 to TRBJ2-7; a weak D match, TRBD1 (5 bases). There are 14 residues in the CDR3. Per the germline V gene, CDR1 is MNHNY and CDR2 is SVGAGI (reference sequence). Trimming cost V 2 bases and J 7 bases, with 15 bases left between them. As DNA, the CDR3 is TGTGCCAGCAGTTACACGCAGGGAATAGGGGAGCAGTACTTC. Translation gives CASSYTQGIGEQYF.

The chain carries TRBV7-4 and TRBJ2-7; perhaps TRBD2 as D (8 bases). Germline loops: CDR1 SGHVT, CDR2 SQSDAQ. With 3 bases removed from V and 5 bases from J, the gap between germline ends came to 23 bases. The CDR3 is 17 residues long. The CDR3 DNA follows: TGTGCCAGCAGCTTCCGGAAACAGGGGACTAGAGGGGACGAGCAGTACTTC. Translation: CASSFRKQGTRGDEQYF.

Here the CDR3 reads CASSPPPKGLVRGEQYF. The CDR3 DNA reads as TGTGCCAGCTCACCACCGCCAAAAGGACTAGTTCGCGGCGAGCAGTACTTC. V usage is TRBV18 and J usage is TRBJ2-7; 7 nucleotides align to TRBD2. Germline CDR1 reads KGHSH; CDR2 reads LQKENI. The V gene end was trimmed by 0 bases and the J gene end by 6 bases; junction bases not matched to a gene: 14. The CDR3 totals 17 residues.

The rearrangement links TRBV28 to TRBJ1-5; no clear D. Germline assignment: CDR1 MDHEN and CDR2 SYDVKM. The V end lost 1 base, the J end lost 7 bases, and 5 bases lay between the germline ends. This CDR3 contains 12 residues. In DNA, the CDR3 is TGTGCCAGCAGTTTATTGAGGCAGCCCCAGCATTTT. The encoded protein is CASSLLRQPQHF.

J is TRBJ2-7 and V is TRBV15, with TRBD2 matching over 11 bases. V lost 3 bases and J lost 0; bases outside the gene matches: 1. This CDR3 has 15 residues. Germline CDR1 reads LNHNV; CDR2 reads YYDKDF (reference sequence). CDR3: CATSRGTSGSYEQYF. CDR3 nucleotide sequence: TGTGCCACCAGCAGGGGGACTAGCGGCTCCTACGAGCAGTACTTC.

The V and J genes are TRBV5-4 and TRBJ1-1; 9 bases agree with TRBD1. J was trimmed by 7 bases and V by 2 bases; bases with no gene match: 9. Germline CDR1 reads SGHNT; CDR2 reads YYREEE (reference sequence). This CDR3 region has 15 residues. The CDR3 bases are TGTGCCAGCAGCTTAAGACAGGGGGTTCCAAATGAAGCTTTCTTT. It yields the protein CASSLRQGVPNEAFF.

This sequence joins TRBV18 and TRBJ2-1; the match to TRBD2 covers 9 bases. Germline loops: CDR1 KGHSH, CDR2 LQKENI. The CDR3 has 14 amino acids. V was clipped by 3 bases and J by 9 bases; unmatched bases: 6. CDR3 DNA: TGTGCCAGCTCACCTAGCGGGAGCCTGGGTGAGCAGTTCTTC. This translates into CASSPSGSLGEQFF.

This CDR3 is CASSATSGRWIGELFF. The CDR3, as DNA: TGTGCCAGCAGCGCGACTAGCGGGAGATGGATCGGGGAGCTGTTTTTT. The chain uses TRBV27 and TRBJ2-2; TRBD2 matches 12 bases. Germline V gives CDR1 MNHEY, CDR2 SMNVEV (reference sequence). V lost 6 bases to trimming and J lost 7 bases; unmatched junction nucleotides: 9. The CDR3 totals 16 residues.

This chain connects TRBV6-5 to TRBJ2-7; 10 bases agree with TRBD2. Germline CDR1 reads MNHEY; CDR2 reads SVGAGI. Unmatched junction bases numbered 6, after V lost 7 bases and J lost 3 bases. CDR3 length equals 14 residues. CDR3 in DNA: TGTGCCAGCAAGAAGCGGGAGGGCCACTACGAGCAGTACTTC. Translating it yields CASKKREGHYEQYF.

The genes are TRBV13 and TRBJ2-7, with 9 bases matching TRBD2. Germline V gene data show CDR1 as PRHDT and CDR2 as FYEKMQ (reference sequence). V lost 0 bases and J lost 6; bases outside the gene matches: 15. The CDR3 totals 18 residues. The CDR3 reads CASSLGGISGSTHPEQYF. DNA of the CDR3: TGTGCCAGCAGCTTAGGAGGGATTAGCGGGAGCACACACCCCGAGCAGTACTTC.

The chain recombines TRBV28 with TRBJ2-7, with 13 bases fitting TRBD2. Germline V lookup: CDR1 MDHEN, CDR2 SYDVKM. Trimming removed 7 bases from V and 3 bases from J; junction bases left unmatched: 3. The CDR3 extends over 14 amino acids. The CDR3 DNA reads as TGTGCCAGCAAAAGGACTAGCGGGGGCTACGAGCAGTACTTC. Residues: CASKRTSGGYEQYF.

The chain joins TRBV5-1 to TRBJ2-1; 10 bases fit TRBD2. The CDR3 covers 15 residues. V shed 0 bases, J shed 7 bases, and the junction held 4 bases outside the gene matches. Germline V gives CDR1 SGHRS, CDR2 YFSETQ. DNA of the CDR3: TGCGCCAGCAGCTTGGAAGCTAGCGGGAGAAATGAGCAGTTCTTC. This gives the protein CASSLEASGRNEQFF.

V usage is TRBV19 and J usage is TRBJ1-2, with 9 bases that match TRBD1. Germline values: CDR1 LNHDA, CDR2 SQIVND (reference sequence). The CDR3 consists of 14 residues. Losses at the gene ends were 7 bases for V and 13 bases for J; bases not matched to a gene: 16. The CDR3 reads CASTLSRTGQGCTF. CDR3 nucleotides: TGTGCCAGTACCCTATCTCGGACGGGACAGGGTTGCACCTTC.

The chain uses TRBV7-3 and TRBJ1-6; a possible D gene is TRBD1 (6 bases). The CDR3 contains 16 residues. Germline CDR1 SGHTA, CDR2 FQGTGA. V was clipped by 5 bases and J by 3 bases, with 14 bases between them. For the CDR3, the DNA is TGTGCCAGCAGCATGGGACCAGGGGACTATAATTCACCCCTCCACTTT. It codes for CASSMGPGDYNSPLHF.

The rearrangement links TRBV18 to TRBJ2-3; 10 nucleotides agree with TRBD2. V was pared by 2 bases and J by 1 base, with 6 bases of the junction left unmatched. The germline CDR1 and CDR2 sequences are KGHSH and LQKENI. This CDR3 spans 17 amino acids. The CDR3 reads CASSPSLAGARTDTQYF. CDR3 nucleotides: TGTGCCAGCTCACCAAGTCTAGCGGGGGCCCGCACAGATACGCAGTATTTT.

The gene calls are TRBV29-1 and TRBJ2-7; D is perhaps TRBD1 (5 bases). Trimming cost V 3 bases and J 2 bases, with 17 bases left between them. Per germline, CDR1 SQVTM and CDR2 ANQGSEA. The CDR3 is 15 residues long. The CDR3 protein is CSVDARRGQAYEQYF. DNA for the CDR3: TGCAGCGTTGATGCCAGAAGGGGTCAAGCCTACGAGCAGTACTTC.